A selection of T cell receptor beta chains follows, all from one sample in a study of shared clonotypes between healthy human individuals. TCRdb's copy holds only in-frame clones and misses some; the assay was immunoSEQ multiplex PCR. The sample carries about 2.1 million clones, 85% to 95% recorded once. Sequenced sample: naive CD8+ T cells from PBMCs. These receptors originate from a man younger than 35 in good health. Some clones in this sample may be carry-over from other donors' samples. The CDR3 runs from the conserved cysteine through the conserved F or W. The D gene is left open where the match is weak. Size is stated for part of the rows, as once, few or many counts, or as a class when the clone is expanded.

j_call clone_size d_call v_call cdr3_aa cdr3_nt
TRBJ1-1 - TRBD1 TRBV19 CASSMGQSPEAFF TGTGCCAGTAGTATGGGACAGTCTCCTGAAGCTTTCTTT
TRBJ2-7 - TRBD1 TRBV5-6 CASSLGQGAYEQYF TGTGCCAGCAGCCTAGGACAGGGTGCCTACGAGCAGTACTTC
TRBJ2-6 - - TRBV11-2 CASSLEYGSGANVLTF TGTGCCAGCAGCTTAGAGTACGGCTCTGGGGCCAACGTCCTGACTTTC
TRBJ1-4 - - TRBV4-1 CASSQEGAGFLATNEKLFF TGCGCCAGCAGCCAAGAGGGGGCAGGATTCCTGGCAACTAATGAAAAACTGTTTTTT
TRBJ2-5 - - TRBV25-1 CASSPGIQETQYF TGTGCCAGTAGCCCCGGGATTCAAGAGACCCAGTACTTC
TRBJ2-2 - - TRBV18 CASSNSAAGKPTGELFF TGTGCCAGCTCAAATTCGGCGGCAGGGAAGCCGACCGGGGAGCTGTTTTTT
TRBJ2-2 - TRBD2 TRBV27 CASSFGRLAGGPGTGELFF TGTGCCAGCAGTTTTGGCCGACTAGCGGGAGGCCCGGGGACCGGGGAGCTGTTTTTT
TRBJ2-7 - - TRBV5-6 CASSNWKAPAYEQYF TGTGCCAGCAGCAATTGGAAAGCCCCGGCCTACGAGCAGTACTTC
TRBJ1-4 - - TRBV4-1 CASSPPLNEKLFF TGCGCCAGCAGCCCCCCTTTGAATGAAAAACTGTTTTTT
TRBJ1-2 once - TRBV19 CASSSGLYGYTF TGTGCCAGTAGTTCCGGACTGTATGGCTACACCTTC
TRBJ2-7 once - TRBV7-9 CASSLAGWNEQYF TGTGCCAGCAGCTTGGCGGGATGGAACGAGCAGTACTTC
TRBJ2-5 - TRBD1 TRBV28 CASRENRGHQRETQYF TGTGCCAGCAGGGAAAACAGGGGGCATCAACGAGAGACCCAGTACTTC
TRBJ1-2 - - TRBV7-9 CASSQAGMVGNGYTF TGTGCCAGCAGCCAAGCCGGTATGGTGGGTAATGGCTACACCTTC
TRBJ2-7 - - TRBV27 CASSLGGSTSEQYF TGTGCCAGCAGTCTCGGGGGTTCTACTAGCGAGCAGTACTTC
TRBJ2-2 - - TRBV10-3 CAISDLGVGTFSAGELFF TGTGCCATCAGTGACTTGGGGGTCGGGACATTTTCGGCCGGGGAGCTGTTTTTT
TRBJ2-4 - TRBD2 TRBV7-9 CASSPREGGTKNIQYF TGTGCCAGCAGCCCGAGGGAGGGAGGAACCAAAAACATTCAGTACTTC
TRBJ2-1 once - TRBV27 CASSLSRSGHNEQFF TGTGCCAGCAGTTTATCGAGGAGCGGGCACAATGAGCAGTTCTTC
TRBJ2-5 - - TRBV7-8 CASSHPTSTGETQYF TGTGCCAGCAGCCACCCCACCTCTACGGGGGAGACCCAGTACTTC
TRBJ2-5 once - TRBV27 CASSFRGPETQYF TGTGCCAGCAGTTTCCGGGGGCCGGAGACCCAGTACTTC
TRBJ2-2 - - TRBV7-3 CASSLTSGADGELFF TGTGCCAGCAGCTTAACCTCAGGGGCGGACGGGGAGCTGTTTTTT
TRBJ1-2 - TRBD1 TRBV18 CASSPGQGNYGYTF TGTGCCAGCTCACCGGGACAGGGGAACTATGGCTACACCTTC